Included here is one T cell receptor (beta chain) sequence, with context. The CDR3 has 17 residues. Germline V gene lookup returns CDR1 MDHEN and CDR2 SYDVKM. The ends were cut back, 5 bases at V and 0 bases at J, with 19 bases in the middle. The record originates from a study of blood T cell repertoires in COVID-19. The data were produced by immunoSEQ multiplex PCR, yet TCRdb's version contains in-frame clones alone and is incomplete. The sample consists of about 130,000 clones, 80% to 85% of them appearing once. Sequencing was performed on peripheral blood. The rearrangement joins TRBV28 to TRBJ1-2, with a weak D call TRBD1 (5 bases). The receptor's source is a woman under 40 who had recovered from COVID-19. The DNA of the CDR3 is TGTGCCAGCAGTACCTCATCAGAGACAGTAGCTAACTATGGCTACACCTTC. Translation gives CASSTSSETVANYGYTF.